A selection of T cell receptor beta chains follows, all from one sample in a study of T cell responses to AZD1222 COVID-19 vaccine. Libraries were prepared by immunoSEQ multiplex PCR; TCRdb keeps only in-frame clonotypes and omits some of them. The profile shows more than 140,000 clones, 70% to 90% of them singletons. The material sequenced was peripheral blood, taken on day 0 of MenACWY control vaccination. These receptors were obtained from an adult in good health. The conserved cysteine and the conserved F or W are not part of the CDR3 here. A D gene is named only where the DNA matches it firmly. The size field is filled for only some rows; it gives once, few, many or a size class.

>TRBJ1-5|-|TRBV3-1/TRBV3-2|TRBD1
ASSSQGVRSQPQH
>TRBJ1-1|-|TRBV28|-
ASSSWGRLNTEAF
>TRBJ1-2|-|TRBV3-1/TRBV3-2|TRBD1
ASSQDSGGGGYT
>TRBJ1-5|-|TRBV27|-
ASTQGRDQPQH
>TRBJ1-5|-|TRBV29-1|-
SVESGDQPQH
>TRBJ2-3|-|TRBV4-2|TRBD1
ASSQVRGRIDTQY
>TRBJ2-7|-|TRBV2|-
ASSALEYEQY
>TRBJ2-1|-|TRBV9|-
ASSVGAGSYNEQF
>TRBJ1-6|-|TRBV12-5|TRBD1
ASGLLRTGGVSPLH
>TRBJ2-5|-|TRBV6-6|-
ASRPIDSLGETQY
>TRBJ2-1|-|TRBV28|-
ASSSFAYNEQF
>TRBJ2-6|-|TRBV5-4|TRBD2
ASSGRLAGSSGANVLT
>TRBJ1-5|-|TRBV30|-
AWEALVGQPQH
>TRBJ1-5|-|TRBV6-5|-
ASRPDSGNQPQH
>TRBJ1-1|-|TRBV15|-
ATSRDRAENTEAF
>TRBJ1-2|once|TRBV7-8|TRBD1
ASSYTDRGYGYT
>TRBJ1-1|-|TRBV5-1|-
ASSLEVGTEAF
>TRBJ1-2|-|TRBV29-1|TRBD1
SVEVSPGTVYGYT
>TRBJ2-6|-|TRBV10-3|TRBD1
AISDGTGSPGANVLT
>TRBJ2-3|-|TRBV10-3|TRBD2
AISESTSGSADTQY
>TRBJ1-3|-|TRBV7-2|-
ASSLVASSGNTIY
>TRBJ2-7|once|TRBV28|TRBD2
ASRTWDYTRGQY
>TRBJ1-5|-|TRBV15|-
ATSRDAGQPQH
>TRBJ1-1|-|TRBV29-1|-
SVSRDTNTEAF
>TRBJ1-1|-|TRBV9|-
ASSVDPLNTEAF
>TRBJ2-3|few|TRBV12-2|-
AAVDTQY
>TRBJ2-2|-|TRBV4-1|-
ATNRGGNTGELF
>TRBJ2-5|-|TRBV7-3|-
ASSPDGETQY
>TRBJ2-5|-|TRBV6-5|TRBD1
ASSYSGTGGKRTQY
>TRBJ1-1|-|TRBV28|-
ASSLRGELSNTEAF
>TRBJ1-1|-|TRBV4-2|-
ASSPDFGRAEAF
>TRBJ2-5|-|TRBV5-1|-
ASSLGQNQETQY
>TRBJ1-2|once|TRBV29-1|TRBD1
SEGGTGGYGYT
>TRBJ2-1|-|TRBV4-3|-
ASSQDRPRGNEQF
>TRBJ2-3|-|TRBV4-3|-
ASSQEEPIGATDTQY
>TRBJ2-3|-|TRBV7-8|-
ASSLVRPARRTDTQY
>TRBJ2-5|few|TRBV5-1|TRBD2
ASSLVPASGAETQY
>TRBJ2-1|-|TRBV3-1/TRBV3-2|TRBD1
ASSLRGQGSYNEQF
>TRBJ2-1|-|TRBV5-4|TRBD2
ASTYLAGSSYNEQF
>TRBJ2-1|-|TRBV18|-
ASSRLEKGPNEQF
>TRBJ2-5|-|TRBV6-2/TRBV6-3|TRBD1
ASSYWDRGEKTQY
>TRBJ1-1|-|TRBV27|TRBD1
ASSLYSGGTEAF
>TRBJ2-2|-|TRBV6-2/TRBV6-3|TRBD1
ASSYSLQGQVDTGELF
>TRBJ2-3|-|TRBV7-3|TRBD1
ASSSRQGSIDTQY
>TRBJ2-2|-|TRBV7-2|-
ASSLVRSGGGELF
>TRBJ1-1|-|TRBV19|-
ASSPAFVVRNTEAF